This entry lists 18 T cell receptor beta chains sequenced from one sample in a study of blood T cell repertoires in COVID-19. TCRdb keeps only in-frame clones here, not all; method: immunoSEQ multiplex PCR. This sample yields about 52,000 clones, of which 82% are seen a single time; approximately 10% belongs to the top ten. Specimen: peripheral blood. The receptors shown here come from a man of 80 years or more with COVID-19, enrolled during active disease.

This rearrangement joins TRBV9 to TRBJ1-1; TRBD1 might be the D (6 bases). The germline gives CDR1 SGDLS, CDR2 YYNGEE. The CDR3 extends over 15 amino acids. Between the trimmed V and J ends, which lost 0 bases and 4 bases, there was a span of 13 bases. CDR3 amino acids: CASSVAAGEGTEAFF. The CDR3 DNA is TGTGCCAGCAGCGTAGCGGCAGGGGAGGGCACTGAAGCTTTCTTT. Drawing the rest from reference TRBV9 and TRBJ1-1, the complete variable domain is DSGVTQTPKHLITATGQRVTLRCSPRSGDLSVYWYQQSLDQGLQFLIQYYNGEERAKGNILERFSAQQFPDLHSELNLSSLELGDSALYFCASSVAAGEGTEAFFGQGTRLTVV.

The chain uses TRBV7-2 and TRBJ1-4, with 7 bases matching TRBD1. Per germline, CDR1 SGHTA and CDR2 FQGNSA. The CDR3 covers 14 residues. Trimming cost V 1 base and J 7 bases; bases outside gene matches: 3. In DNA, the CDR3 is TGTGCCAGCAGCTTAGACAGGGGTCGTGAAAAACTGTTTTTT. Encoded protein: CASSLDRGREKLFF.

The gene calls are TRBV14 and TRBJ1-1, with 7 bases fitting TRBD1. V was pared by 4 bases and J by 8 bases, with 7 bases of the junction left unmatched. From germline, CDR1 is SGHDN and CDR2 FVKESK. This CDR3 spans 13 amino acids. CDR3 loop: CASSLQGGGEAFF. The CDR3 DNA reads as TGTGCCAGCAGCCTCCAGGGGGGAGGCGAAGCTTTCTTT.

The chain joins TRBV7-2 to TRBJ2-1, with TRBD2 matching 12 bases. The trim removed 4 bases at V and 8 bases at J, leaving 9 bases unmatched. CDR3 size: 16 residues. Germline lookup yields CDR1 SGHTA and CDR2 FQGNSA. The CDR3 coding sequence is TGTGCCAGCAGCTCCTTGGGGCTAGCGGGAGGGTATGAGCAGTTCTTC. Protein product: CASSSLGLAGGYEQFF.

V and J are TRBV5-1 and TRBJ2-1; the match to TRBD2 covers 7 bases. The V segment lost 4 bases and the J segment 7 bases; nucleotides outside the gene matches: 17. CDR3 length: 17 residues. Germline CDR1 and CDR2: SGHRS and YFSETQ. CDR3 in DNA: TGCGCCAGCAGCCCCCCCCAGTCGAGGGAGGGGTTTAATGAGCAGTTCTTC. This gives the protein CASSPPQSREGFNEQFF.

The gene calls are TRBV4-3 and TRBJ1-5; D not resolved. Between the trimmed V and J ends, which lost 0 bases and 6 bases, there was a span of 12 bases. Germline CDR1 reads LGHNA; CDR2 reads YSLEER. The CDR3 totals 15 residues. CDR3 residues: CASSQEGSGGQPQHF. CDR3 DNA sequence: TGCGCCAGCAGCCAAGAAGGCTCTGGAGGTCAGCCCCAGCATTTT.

This rearrangement joins TRBV24-1 to TRBJ2-1; 12 bases fit TRBD2. V gave up 1 base and J gave up 8 bases; unmatched junction bases: 5. CDR3 size: 16 residues. CDR1 is KGHDR, CDR2 SFDVKD, per germline. The CDR3 nucleotides read TGTGCCACCAGTGATTTCCTAGCGGGAGGGGGCGATGAGCAGTTCTTC. This codes for CATSDFLAGGGDEQFF.

This rearrangement joins TRBV7-9 to TRBJ2-1, with 15 bases fitting TRBD2. From germline, CDR1 is SEHNR and CDR2 FQNEAQ (reference sequence). After removal of 5 bases from V and 8 bases from J, the junction contained 7 bases not matched to a gene. This CDR3 is 16 amino acids long. The CDR3 bases are TGTGCCAGCAGCCCCGGGACTAGCGGGAGGAAGGATGAGCAGTTCTTC. It is translated as CASSPGTSGRKDEQFF.

V and J are TRBV6-2 or TRBV6-3 and TRBJ2-7; D is perhaps TRBD2 (5 bases). V was pared by 2 bases and J by 4 bases, with 18 bases between. The CDR3 consists of 16 residues. Germline V gene sequence: CDR1 MNHEY, CDR2 SVGEGT. In DNA form, the CDR3 reads TGTGCCAGCAGTTACGATGGGCGGGCTAACCTTTACGAGCAGTACGTC. Translated, it gives CASSYDGRANLYEQYV.

This clone came up a few times. The rearrangement joins TRBV9 to TRBJ2-2; maybe TRBD2 (6 bases). Between the trimmed V and J ends, which lost 3 bases and 4 bases, there was a span of 7 bases. The CDR3 contains 13 residues. Germline lookup yields CDR1 SGDLS and CDR2 YYNGEE. The CDR3 nucleotides are TGTGCCAGCAGCGCGACTAGCACCGGGGAGCTGTTTTTT. Translated: CASSATSTGELFF. Supplemented by reference TRBV9 and TRBJ2-2, the full variable domain reads DSGVTQTPKHLITATGQRVTLRCSPRSGDLSVYWYQQSLDQGLQFLIQYYNGEERAKGNILERFSAQQFPDLHSELNLSSLELGDSALYFCASSATSTGELFFGEGSRLTVL.

V is TRBV30 and J is TRBJ2-7; 7 bases agree with TRBD1. The trim removed 0 bases at V and 0 bases at J, leaving 5 bases unmatched. Per germline, CDR1 GTSNPN and CDR2 SVGIG (reference sequence). The CDR3 is 15 residues long. The DNA for the CDR3 is TGTGCCTGGAGTGTCCGGGACAGAAGCTCCTACGAGCAGTACGTC. Translated, it gives CAWSVRDRSSYEQYV.

The V call is TRBV24-1, the J call TRBJ2-3; D not certain. The CDR3 runs 14 residues. Trimming pared 3 bases from V and 2 bases from J, leaving 8 bases between. Per the germline V gene, CDR1 is KGHDR and CDR2 is SFDVKD. The CDR3 region is CATSDEEPTDTQYF. The CDR3 nucleotides read TGTGCCACCAGTGATGAGGAACCCACAGATACGCAGTATTTT.

This rearrangement joins TRBV5-6 to TRBJ2-7, with D perhaps TRBD1 (5 bases). Trimming took off 4 bases at V and 0 bases at J, with 11 bases between the two ends. The CDR3 sequence is 14 residues long. The germline V gene has CDR1 SGHDT and CDR2 YYEEEE. The CDR3 DNA reads TGTGCCAGCAGCGTTTGGGGCAGCTCCTACGAGCAGTACTTC. Translating gives CASSVWGSSYEQYF.

V is TRBV28 and J is TRBJ2-7, with 7 bases identical to TRBD2. CDR3 length equals 15 residues. Germline lookup yields CDR1 MDHEN and CDR2 SYDVKM. The ends lost 3 bases at V and 7 bases at J; junction bases unmatched: 12. This chain's CDR3 is CASSFLERGFGEQYF. The CDR3 region has the DNA TGTGCCAGCAGTTTCCTCGAGCGGGGTTTCGGAGAGCAGTACTTC.

The chain combines TRBV6-6 with TRBJ2-1; TRBD1 agrees at 9 bases. After removal of 0 bases from V and 6 bases from J, the junction contained 0 bases not matched to a gene. The CDR3 is made up of 14 amino acids. CDR1 is MNHNY, CDR2 SVGAGI, per germline (reference sequence). CDR3 region: CASSYSDRGNEQFF. CDR3 nucleotides: TGTGCCAGCAGTTACTCGGACAGGGGCAATGAGCAGTTCTTC.

This chain uses TRBV3-1 (or the pseudogene TRBV3-2) with TRBJ2-1; D might be TRBD2 (7 bases). The CDR3 runs to 16 residues. Trimming took 4 bases from V and 4 from J, leaving 17 bases between them. Germline V gives CDR1 LGHDT, CDR2 YNNKEL (reference sequence). CDR3 bases: TGTGCCAGCAGCCCCCTTACAGGGAGGGCTTACAATGAGCAGTTCTTC. Translation: CASSPLTGRAYNEQFF.

The gene calls are TRBV30 and TRBJ1-4; TRBD1 aligns across 8 bases. The CDR3 covers 16 residues. The V gene end was trimmed by 3 bases and the J gene end by 8 bases; junction bases not matched to a gene: 14. The germline V gene encodes CDR1 GTSNPN and CDR2 SVGIG (reference sequence). The CDR3 region has the DNA TGTGCCTGGAGGATACGACAGGGGATCGTTAACGAAAAACTGTTTTTT. It encodes CAWRIRQGIVNEKLFF. The full variable domain, with the rest looked up from reference TRBV30 and TRBJ1-4, is SQTIHQWPATLVQPVGSPLSLECTVEGTSNPNLYWYRQAAGRGLQLLFYSVGIGQISSEVPQNLSASRPQDRQFILSSKKLLLSDSGFYLCAWRIRQGIVNEKLFFGSGTQLSVL.

The chain has TRBV30 and TRBJ1-2; D might be TRBD1 (6 bases). V was cut by 2 bases and J by 4 bases, with 14 bases left in between. Germline CDR1 is GTSNPN and CDR2 is SVGIG (reference sequence). This CDR3 is built from 14 residues. The CDR3 is CAWSPDRSGYGYTF. Here the CDR3 DNA reads TGTGCCTGGAGTCCGGACAGATCTGGCTATGGCTACACCTTC.